This T cell receptor (beta chain) emerged from a study of blood T cell repertoires in COVID-19. Across the study: PBMCs, B-cell-depleted T cells, or T cells were the source of the cDNA or gDNA that made up the material.

The repertoire was sequenced with immunoSEQ multiplex PCR; TCRdb's copy has only in-frame clones and lacks some. The sample gives some 200,000 clones, 82% of which show up once; approximately 5.2% is in the top ten. Germline CDR1 is MNHEY and CDR2 is SVGEGT. The length of the CDR3 is 13 residues. V shed 2 bases and J shed 4 bases, with 8 bases lying between them. The chain couples TRBV6-2 or TRBV6-3 to TRBJ1-2; D remains unclear. This TCR derives from a woman in her sixties or seventies with COVID-19, enrolled during active disease. The source material was peripheral blood. The CDR3 region has the DNA TGTGCCAGCAGTTACATGAGGTCCTATGGCTACACCTTC. It yields the protein CASSYMRSYGYTF.